The sequence of this T cell receptor (beta chain) was determined in a study of cytomegalovirus exposure and HLA in healthy donors. Study-level findings and limits: The study reported that TCR beta sequences accurately predicted HLA-A and HLA-B alleles in most subjects. Rare sequences made up most TCRs, while some public TCRs were found in many donors.

Worth noting for this clone: The target antigen is unknown.

Trimming removed 4 bases from V and 6 bases from J, with 21 bases in between. Germline CDR1 is WSHSY and CDR2 is SAAADI. The CDR3 spans 16 residues. The PCR made use of 60 Vbeta and 13 Jbeta primers. Original data processing: A follow-up analysis tallied around 80 million unique TCR beta chains, approximately 11 million shared. Data came from immunoSEQ multiplex PCR; TCRdb stores just in-frame clones and leaves some out. The V and J calls and clone size come from that table; D and trimming were worked out from the DNA. Of around 160,000 clones in the sample, around three quarters were seen once. What was sequenced was PBMCs. V and J are TRBV10-2 and TRBJ1-1; D perhaps matches TRBD1 (5 bases). The receptor was derived from a man aged 40-49 years in good health and CMV-seropositive. The CDR3 region is CASSGQGRTQKPEAFF. Here the CDR3 DNA reads TGCGCCAGCAGTGGGCAGGGCCGCACCCAGAAGCCTGAAGCTTTCTTT.